The rows below give T cell receptor beta chains drawn from one sample of a study of T cell changes during pregnancy in multiple sclerosis. Clones were read by immunoSEQ multiplex PCR, and TCRdb kept only the in-frame ones, dropping some. Here the sample spans just under 70,000 clones, about 90% being singletons. Sample: peripheral blood, taken in the second trimester of pregnancy. These TCRs come from a female donor with multiple sclerosis, enrolled in a pregnancy study. Both conserved end residues are part of each CDR3. The D gene is left open where the match is weak. Size values are once, few and many counts, or a class for expanded clones, and some rows have none.

>TRBV7-2|TRBD1|-|TRBJ1-6
CASTRQGDSPLHF
>TRBV5-1|-|-|TRBJ1-2
CASSFDSNYGYTF
>TRBV4-1|-|-|TRBJ1-1
CASSQVQVGTEAFF
>TRBV7-9|-|-|TRBJ1-1
CASSTLGGATDTEAFF
>TRBV5-8|-|-|TRBJ2-6
CASSPDGISGANVLTF
>TRBV7-2|TRBD2|-|TRBJ2-7
CASSLSGGTYEQYF
>TRBV4-1|-|-|TRBJ2-6
CASSPSGAGANVLTF
>TRBV13|TRBD2|-|TRBJ2-7
CASSLGQTSGGASYEQYF
>TRBV18|TRBD1|-|TRBJ1-4
CASSDRGNEKLFF
>TRBV29-1|-|-|-
CSVPTGPYEQYF
>TRBV6-6|TRBD1|-|TRBJ1-1
CASGSRDRGRNTEAFF
>TRBV14|-|-|TRBJ2-7
CASSPIHSGEDEQYF
>TRBV7-2|-|-|TRBJ2-5
CASSSGLPKAWAQYF
>TRBV2|-|-|TRBJ2-5
CASTEIAQYF
>TRBV2|-|-|TRBJ2-4
CASSEKSVDRTKNIQYF
>TRBV29-1|TRBD1|-|TRBJ2-7
CSVVTGTFPYEQYF
>TRBV4-2|TRBD1|-|TRBJ2-7
CASSPQTRDSSYEQYF
>TRBV7-2|TRBD1|-|TRBJ1-5
CASSADRGRPQHF
>TRBV14|-|-|TRBJ1-5
CASSRTYRQGTRQPQHF
>TRBV25-1|-|-|TRBJ1-6
CASSEPPGGSNSPLHF
>TRBV19|-|-|TRBJ2-7
CASSITASYEQYF
>TRBV6-5|-|-|TRBJ1-5
CASRGGSNQPQHF
>TRBV7-2|TRBD1|-|TRBJ1-5
CASSLPTGGRQPQHF
>TRBV14|-|-|TRBJ2-5
CASSQDQGGHETQYF
>TRBV6-4|-|-|TRBJ1-1
CASSSARNTEAFF
>TRBV4-3|TRBD1|-|TRBJ1-2
CASSQTGAYGYTF
>TRBV14|TRBD2|-|TRBJ2-5
CASSQGRLAGTETQYF
>TRBV21-1|-|-|TRBJ1-1
CASTRQKEKNTEAFF
>TRBV4-3|TRBD2|once|TRBJ2-1
CASRASGVGEQFF
>TRBV7-8|-|-|TRBJ1-1
CASSIRHPNTEAFF
>TRBV2|-|-|TRBJ2-4
CASSLRGDLAKNIQYF
>TRBV6-5|-|-|TRBJ1-1
CASKMTELNTEAFF
>TRBV18|-|-|TRBJ2-7
CASSPLPQGRVEQYF
>TRBV7-9|-|-|TRBJ1-4
CASSKVEKNEKLFF
>TRBV12-5|TRBD1|once|TRBJ1-5
CASAPTWTGNSNQPQHF